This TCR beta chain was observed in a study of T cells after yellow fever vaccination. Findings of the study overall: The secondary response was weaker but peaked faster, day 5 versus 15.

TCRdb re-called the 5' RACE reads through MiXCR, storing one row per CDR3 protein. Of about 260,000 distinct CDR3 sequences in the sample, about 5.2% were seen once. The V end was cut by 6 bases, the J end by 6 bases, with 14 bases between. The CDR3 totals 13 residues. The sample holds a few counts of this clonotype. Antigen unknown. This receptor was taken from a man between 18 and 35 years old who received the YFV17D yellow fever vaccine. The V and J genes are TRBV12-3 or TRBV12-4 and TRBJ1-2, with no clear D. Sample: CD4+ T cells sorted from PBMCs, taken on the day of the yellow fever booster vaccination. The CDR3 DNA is TGTGCCAGCAGCCCCCAAACAGTGGATGGCTACACCTTC. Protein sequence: CASSPQTVDGYTF.